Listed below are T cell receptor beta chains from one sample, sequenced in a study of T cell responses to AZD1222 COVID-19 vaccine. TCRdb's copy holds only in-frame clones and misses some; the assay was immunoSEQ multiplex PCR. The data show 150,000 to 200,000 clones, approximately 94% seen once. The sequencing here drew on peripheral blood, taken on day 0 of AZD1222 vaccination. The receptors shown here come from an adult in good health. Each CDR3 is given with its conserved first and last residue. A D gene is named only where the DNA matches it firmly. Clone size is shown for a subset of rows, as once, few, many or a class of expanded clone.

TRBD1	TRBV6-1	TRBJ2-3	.	TGTGCCAGCAGTGAAGGGACAGGGGCCGATACGCAGTATTTT	CASSEGTGADTQYF
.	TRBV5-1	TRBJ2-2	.	TGCGCCAGCAGCCCGAGTCGTGCCGGGGAGCTGTTTTTT	CASSPSRAGELFF
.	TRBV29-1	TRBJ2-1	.	TGCAGCGTTATACGGGGGCAGATCGATGAGCAGTTCTTC	CSVIRGQIDEQFF
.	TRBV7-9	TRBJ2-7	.	TGTGCCAGCAGCCCCACGGGCCGGAGCTCCTACGAGCAGTACTTC	CASSPTGRSSYEQYF
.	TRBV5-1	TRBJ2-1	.	TGCGCCAGCAGCTTGGACCCTAGAGGGGACGAGCAGTTCTTC	CASSLDPRGDEQFF
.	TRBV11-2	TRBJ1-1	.	TGTGCCAGCAGCCAGCCCTTTAAGTCAATAACTGAAGCTTTCTTT	CASSQPFKSITEAFF
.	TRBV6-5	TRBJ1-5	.	TGTGCCAGCAGGATACTGTCGACAGGCGATCAGCCCCAGCATTTT	CASRILSTGDQPQHF
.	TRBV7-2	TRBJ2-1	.	TGTGCCAGCAGCCTCACCAGCGCCGTGGACAATGAGCAGTTCTTC	CASSLTSAVDNEQFF
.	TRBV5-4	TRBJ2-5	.	TGTGCCAGCAGCGGAGGGGGGGGCCAAGAGACCCAGTACTTC	CASSGGGGQETQYF
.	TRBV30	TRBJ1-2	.	TGTGCCTGGATTGAACCTGGGCTTAACTATGGCTACACCTTC	CAWIEPGLNYGYTF
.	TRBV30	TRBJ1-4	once	TGTGCCTGGAGAGAGAGGGGAAAACTGTTTTTT	CAWRERGKLFF
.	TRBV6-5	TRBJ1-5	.	TGTGCCAGCAGAAGTTCTTCTAGACAGGCCCAGCATTTT	CASRSSSRQAQHF
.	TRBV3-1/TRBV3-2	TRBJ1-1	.	TGTGCCAGCAGCCAAGAACACAGGACTGAAGCTTTCTTT	CASSQEHRTEAFF
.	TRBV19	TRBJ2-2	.	TGTGCCAGTAGTCGAGGCCAGGTCGGGGAGCTGTTTTTT	CASSRGQVGELFF
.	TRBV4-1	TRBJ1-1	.	TGCGCCAGCAGCCAAGATCTTCGGAGGGGAGCTTTCTTT	CASSQDLRRGAFF
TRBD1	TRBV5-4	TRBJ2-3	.	TGTGCCAGCAGCTGGGACAGGGGAACGGCAGATACGCAGTATTTT	CASSWDRGTADTQYF
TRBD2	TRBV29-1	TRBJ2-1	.	TGCAGCGCACGTTCAGTACTAGCGGGAAATGAGCAGTTCTTC	CSARSVLAGNEQFF
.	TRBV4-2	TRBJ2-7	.	TGTGCCAGCAGCCAGCCCGCCGGGCCGCTAGCCTACGAGCAGTACTTC	CASSQPAGPLAYEQYF
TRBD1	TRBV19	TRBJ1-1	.	TGTGCCAGTAGCCGGGACAGGGACACTGAAGCTTTCTTT	CASSRDRDTEAFF
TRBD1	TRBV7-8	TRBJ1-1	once	TGTGCCAGCAGCTTATCTGGGACAGGGGCGTGGGTGGCTGAAGCTTTCTTT	CASSLSGTGAWVAEAFF
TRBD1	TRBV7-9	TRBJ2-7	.	TGTGCCAGCAGCTCGACAGGGCGCTACGAGCAGTACTTC	CASSSTGRYEQYF
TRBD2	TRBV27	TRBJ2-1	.	TGTGCCAGCAGAGGGACTAGCGGTATCCCACTCCCTAACAATGAGCAGTTCTTC	CASRGTSGIPLPNNEQFF
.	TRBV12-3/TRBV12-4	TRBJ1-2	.	TGTGCCAGCAGCCATAGTGACGGCTATGGCTACACCTTC	CASSHSDGYGYTF
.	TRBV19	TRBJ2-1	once	TGTGCCAGTATTCAGGGGCAGGGCTCCTACAATGAGCAGTTCTTC	CASIQGQGSYNEQFF
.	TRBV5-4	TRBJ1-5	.	TGTGCCAGCAGCTTGGGAGGGGGTGCGAATCAGCCCCAGCATTTT	CASSLGGGANQPQHF
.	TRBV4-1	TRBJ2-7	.	TGCGCCAGCAGCCAAGATAGCCGGGGCGAGCAGTACTTC	CASSQDSRGEQYF
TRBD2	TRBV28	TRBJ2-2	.	TGTGCCAGCAGTCTCCTACTAGCGGGAGGGCCCGGGGAGCTGTTTTTT	CASSLLLAGGPGELFF
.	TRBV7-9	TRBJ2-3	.	TGTGCCGGACAACCCACAGATACGCAGTATTTT	CAGQPTDTQYF
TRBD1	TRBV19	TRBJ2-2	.	TGTGCCAGTAGTATTATGGCGACAGGGTCGAACACCGGGGAGCTGTTTTTT	CASSIMATGSNTGELFF
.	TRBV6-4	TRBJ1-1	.	TGTGCCAGCAGTGACTCGTGGGGGCTTTTTGGAGCTTTCTTT	CASSDSWGLFGAFF
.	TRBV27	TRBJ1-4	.	TGTGCCAGCAGTTTAAGAGGGCGTTCTAATGAAAAACTGTTTTTT	CASSLRGRSNEKLFF
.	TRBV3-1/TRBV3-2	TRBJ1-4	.	TGTGCCAGCAGCCCGGACGGGCGGGTAAAACTGTTTTTT	CASSPDGRVKLFF
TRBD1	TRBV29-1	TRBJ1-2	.	TGCAGCGGGGGAGATTATTTGACAGGGGGTGGCTACACCTTC	CSGGDYLTGGGYTF
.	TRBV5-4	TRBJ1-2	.	TGTGCCAGCAGCTTGTGGGCAGCTACTAACTATGGCTACACCTTC	CASSLWAATNYGYTF
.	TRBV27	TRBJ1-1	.	TGTGCCAGCAGTTTAAGCAGAGAGGGCACTGAAGCTTTCTTT	CASSLSREGTEAFF
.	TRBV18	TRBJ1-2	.	TGTGCCAGCTCACCACCGGGGGATAGCTATGGCTACACCTTC	CASSPPGDSYGYTF
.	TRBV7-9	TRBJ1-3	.	TGTGCCAGCAGCTTAGAACCTGGGTTGGGAAACACCATATATTTT	CASSLEPGLGNTIYF
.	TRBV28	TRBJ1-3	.	TGTGCCAGCAGTCGACACCAACCGAGGGGACACACCATATATTTT	CASSRHQPRGHTIYF
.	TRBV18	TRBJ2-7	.	TGTGCCAGCTCACCCGGGGCCTACGAGCAGTACTTC	CASSPGAYEQYF
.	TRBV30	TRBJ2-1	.	TGTGCCTGGAATCGGCAGACCTCCTACAATGAGCAGTTCTTC	CAWNRQTSYNEQFF
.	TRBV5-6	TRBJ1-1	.	TGTGCCAGCAGCTTGGGCACCAGTAATGAAGCTTTCTTT	CASSLGTSNEAFF
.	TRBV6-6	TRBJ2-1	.	TGTGCCAGCAGCAAAACGGGGCGCCCAAACTACAATGAGCAGTTCTTC	CASSKTGRPNYNEQFF
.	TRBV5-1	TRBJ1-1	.	TGCGCCAGCAGCTTGGTCGGGGCGCCCCTGAACACTGAAGCTTTCTTT	CASSLVGAPLNTEAFF
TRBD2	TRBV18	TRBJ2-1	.	TGTGCCAGCTCACGTCTATCACTAGCGGGAGGAACCTCGAACAAGATAAACAATGAGCAGTTCTTC	CASSRLSLAGGTSNKINNEQFF
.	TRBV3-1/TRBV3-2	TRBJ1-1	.	TGTGCCAGCAAGAGGGGGACTGAAGCTTTCTTT	CASKRGTEAFF
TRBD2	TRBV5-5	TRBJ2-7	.	TGTGCCAGCGCCAGCGGGAGGATAATCGACGAGCAGTACTTC	CASASGRIIDEQYF
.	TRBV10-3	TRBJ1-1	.	TGTGCCATCAGTGCGCAGGGGCAGAACACTGAAGCTTTCTTT	CAISAQGQNTEAFF